This T cell receptor beta chain was recorded in a study of shared clonotypes between healthy human individuals (dated by TCRdb to about 2020). Concerning the study at large: The cohort included a few men and a couple of women between 18 and 49 years of age. For each donor, CD4 naive and CD4 memory were each given three plates, CD8 naive was given two plates, and CD8 memory was given one plate. Blood TCR repertoires of five healthy adults were deeply sequenced to estimate repertoire size and the extent of clonotype sharing between individuals. To increase sequencing depth and limit assay-specific biases, different laboratories used diverse techniques to prepare libraries and sequence TCR repertoires. Between about 0.85 and 8.9 billion PBMCs per donor were obtained by leukapheresis.

Healthy HIV-negative adults with no recently reported acute infections or vaccinations were included as donors. Every donor was a Caucasian adult residing in Nashville, Tennessee, USA. Magnetic negative selection was used to enrich CD4+ T cells, after which naive cells were positively selected on CD45RA and the negative fraction became the memory subset. After blood collection by leukapheresis, PBMCs were isolated using Ficoll-Histopaque density gradient centrifugation and then cryopreserved in the vapor phase of liquid nitrogen. Analytical flow cytometry was used to check the purity and quantity of each magnetically sorted T cell population. Each sorted fraction had its genomic DNA isolated and then quantified by UV absorbance on a Nanodrop 2000c. What the study reported, not specific to this receptor: Rarefaction of sorted-subset datasets indicated incomplete sequencing despite the large sequencing depth. Because the study included only a small number of donors, the genetic and exposure-history diversity represented was limited. Compared with non-shared clonotypes, clonotypes shared by all four sorted-subset donors had higher generation probabilities. Estimated clonotype richness was generally larger for naive than for memory subsets. Pairwise subsampling led to the expectation that sequencing depth would affect the degree of clonotype sharing among donors. Sampling was limited to blood, and TCR repertoires in tissue likely differ from TCR repertoires in blood. Around 5.4% of naive CD4, around 3.6% of naive CD8, 2.3% of memory CD4, and about 0.4% of memory CD8 clonotypes were shared across a few donors.

Using the deep immunoSEQ assay, multiplex PCR amplified TCR CDR3 regions from genomic DNA. Extracted genomic DNA from each cell subset was spread evenly across all wells of several immunoSEQ 96-well plates, with each plate serving as a replicate. For sorted subsets, 200 to 250 ng of genomic DNA, equivalent to roughly 33,000 T cell genomes, went into each replicate PCR. Purified libraries were measured with a Qubit 3.0 fluorometer, size-checked on a Bioanalyzer 2100, and measured again with the KAPA Library Quantification kit. Each immunoSEQ 96-well plate was sequenced on its own single-read 150-cycle Illumina NextSeq 550 flow cell. The paper's processing steps were these. Because the immunoSEQ output included only junctional sequences and no quality scores, the filtering could not be the same as the filtering used for full-length reads. Sequences were annotated with PyIR, a Python wrapper for IgBLAST v1.9, and V/J genes and CDR3 were assigned using IMGT germline references. Reads were removed for weak V/J assignments (E-value above 1e-6), missing CDR3, stop codons, out-of-frame junctions, or ambiguous translated residues. V3J clonotypes were defined by identical inferred V gene, J gene, and CDR3 amino acid sequence. The percentage overlap between two repertoires was calculated by dividing the number of shared unique clonotypes by the size of the smaller repertoire. Richness of each repertoire was evaluated using RTK rarefaction, the Chao1 estimator, and Recon v2.1 estimates of unobserved clonotypes. For all TCRbeta clonotypes obtained by the gDNA method from a few donors, generation probabilities were computed with OLGA. TCRdb obtained this table from immuneACCESS and retained in-frame rearrangements with V and J assigned. These tables miss some clones; where compared with another copy, unresolved V genes account for less than half of the shortfall, and the remainder is unexplained. V and J calls and clone size follow that table, whereas D and trimming were derived from the DNA. The sample yields about 2 million clones; roughly 94% were counted once. Of the sample, 0.13% falls within the top ten clones.

Turning to this clone: Which antigen it targets is not known. No clone much larger than this one lies a single base away; base qualities are absent. In the same sample, other DNA sequences code for this CDR3.

Per the germline V gene, MGHDK is the CDR1 and SYGVNS is the CDR2. V loses 6 bases at its end and J loses 1 base; junction bases beyond the gene matches: 10. The CDR3 holds 16 amino acids from the cysteine to the phenylalanine. Only the CDR3 part of the read is kept: 48 bases, read in frame from the first base. The sample comprised naive CD4+ T cells sorted from blood. Interpreted using the paper, the cell subset or site label stands for: CD45RA+ positively selected. The sequence joins TRBV25-1 to TRBJ2-7, with 9 junctional bases fitting TRBD2. The TCR comes from a man aged 18 to 35 in good health. The nucleotide sequence reads as follows: TGTGCCAGCAGCGAAATCGGGCTAGCGGGATCCTACGAGCAGTACTTC. It is translated as CASSEIGLAGSYEQYF.